Sequencing of this TCR beta chain was carried out in a study of blood T cell repertoires in COVID-19. Across the whole study: Spain, Italy and the United States supplied samples that represented acute and convalescent COVID-19. T cells, B-cell-depleted T cells, or PBMCs provided the cDNA or gDNA that served as material.

There are a few counts of this clone. The CDR3 consists of 14 residues. Germline trimming cut 4 bases from V and 3 bases from J; bases unmatched to any gene: 7. The V gene's germline CDR1 is SGHNT and CDR2 YYREEE (reference sequence). As handled by the study authors: Estimates of nucleated cell counts were drawn from the amplification of reference gene primers. This table comes from immunoSEQ multiplex PCR, and its TCRdb copy is limited to in-frame clones, with some not included. That table gives V, J and clone size, and the DNA gave D and trimming. Of about 74,000 clones listed, roughly 86% are singletons.

Sequences were obtained from peripheral blood. The J gene is TRBJ2-7, the V gene TRBV5-4; 7 bases align to TRBD1. The receptor comes from a man in his 70s with acute or convalescent COVID-19. The CDR3 reads CASSHWDSFYEQYF. CDR3 sequence (DNA): TGTGCCAGCAGCCACTGGGACAGTTTCTACGAGCAGTACTTC.